This T cell receptor beta chain originates from a study of cytomegalovirus exposure and HLA in healthy donors. At the level of the study: The early release's HLA-typed donors yielded approximately 81 million unique TCRs.

On this clone itself: Its antigen remains unidentified.

The germline V gene has CDR1 SEHNR and CDR2 FQNEAQ (reference sequence). This CDR3 is built from 16 residues. V was trimmed by 3 bases and J by 10 bases, leaving 19 bases between them. It was with 60 Vbeta and 13 Jbeta primers that the PCR ran. Clones were read by immunoSEQ multiplex PCR, and TCRdb kept only the in-frame ones, dropping some. The data show some 240,000 clones, about 93% seen once. Points from the study as a whole: Among the CMV-associated chains, three were confirmed in vitro as specific for CMV antigens. Among donors in an Asian-associated ancestry cluster, a later analysis reportedly found fewer N-insertions than the roughly 610-donor mean.

The genes are TRBV7-9 and TRBJ1-6, with D perhaps TRBD1 (5 bases). The TCR sequence derives from a girl aged 2-10 years in good health and CMV-seronegative. Sequencing was carried out using PBMCs. CDR3 bases: TGTGCCAGCAGCTTGGTTCGCGGGGCAGTTTACTCACCCCTCCACTTT. It translates to CASSLVRGAVYSPLHF.